Sequencing of this TCR beta chain was carried out in a study of OX40 agonist ivuxolimab in advanced cancers. Findings and caveats of the study: Patients with a partial response at 0.1-3.0 mg/kg had among the lowest clonal expansion. Also present in some nonresponders was a low level of normalized T-cell clonal expansion.

Remarks on this clone: Its antigen remains unknown.

Autoimmune disease history or systemic immunosuppression meant exclusion. Trimming pared 8 bases from V and 7 bases from J, leaving 14 bases between. Germline V CDR1 and CDR2: MGHDK, SYGVNS. There are 13 residues in the CDR3. Profiling relied on immunoSEQ multiplex PCR, and the TCRdb table lists in-frame clones only, not all of them. The sample yields about 110,000 clones, around 90% seen once. This chain links TRBV25-1 with TRBJ2-2, with D tentatively TRBD2 (6 bases). This TCR came from an adult with an advanced solid tumor such as melanoma, head and neck, liver or kidney cancer. The source material was CD4+ or CD8+ T cells sorted from blood, sampled in a trial of the OX40 agonist ivuxolimab. The CDR3 bases are TGTGCCAGCTGTCCGGGGGTGGTCGGGGAGCTGTTTTTT. Amino acid sequence: CASCPGVVGELFF.